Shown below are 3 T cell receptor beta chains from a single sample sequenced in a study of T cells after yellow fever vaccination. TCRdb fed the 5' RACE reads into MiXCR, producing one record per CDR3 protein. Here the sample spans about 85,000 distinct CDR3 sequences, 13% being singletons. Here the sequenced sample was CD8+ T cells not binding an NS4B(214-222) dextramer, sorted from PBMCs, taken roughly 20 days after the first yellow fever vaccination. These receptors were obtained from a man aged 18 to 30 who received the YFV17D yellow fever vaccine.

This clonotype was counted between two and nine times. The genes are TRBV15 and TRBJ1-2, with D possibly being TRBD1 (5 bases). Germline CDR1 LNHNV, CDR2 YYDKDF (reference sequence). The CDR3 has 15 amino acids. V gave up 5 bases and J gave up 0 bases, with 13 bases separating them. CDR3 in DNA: TGTGCCACCAGCGACAACAGGATCCCTAACTATGGCTACACCTTC. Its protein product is CATSDNRIPNYGYTF.

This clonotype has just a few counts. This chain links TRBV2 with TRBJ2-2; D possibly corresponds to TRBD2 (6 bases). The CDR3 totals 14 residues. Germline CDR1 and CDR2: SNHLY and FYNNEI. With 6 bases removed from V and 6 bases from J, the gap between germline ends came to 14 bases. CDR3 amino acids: CASRLRGVPGELFF. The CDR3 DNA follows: TGTGCCAGCAGGTTACGCGGGGTTCCCGGGGAGCTGTTTTTT.

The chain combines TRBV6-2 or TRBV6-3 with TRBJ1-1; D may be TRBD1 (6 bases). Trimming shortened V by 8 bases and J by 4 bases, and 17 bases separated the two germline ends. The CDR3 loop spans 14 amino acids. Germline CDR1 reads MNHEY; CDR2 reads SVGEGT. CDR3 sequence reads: CASGTDGGGTEAFF. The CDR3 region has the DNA TGTGCCAGCGGGACCGACGGAGGGGGCACTGAAGCTTTCTTT.